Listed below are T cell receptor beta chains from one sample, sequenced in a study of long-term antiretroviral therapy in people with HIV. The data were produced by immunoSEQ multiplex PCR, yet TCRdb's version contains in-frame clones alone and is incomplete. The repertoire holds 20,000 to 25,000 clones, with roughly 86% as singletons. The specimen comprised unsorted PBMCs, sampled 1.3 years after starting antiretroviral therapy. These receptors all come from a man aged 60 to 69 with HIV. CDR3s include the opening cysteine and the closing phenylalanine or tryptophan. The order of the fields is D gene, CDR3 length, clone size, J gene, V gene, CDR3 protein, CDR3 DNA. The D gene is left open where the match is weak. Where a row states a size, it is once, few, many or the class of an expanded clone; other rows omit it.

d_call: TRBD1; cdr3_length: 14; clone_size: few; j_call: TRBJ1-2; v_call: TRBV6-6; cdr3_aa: CASSGLGQGEGYTF; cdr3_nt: TGTGCCAGCAGTGGCCTGGGACAGGGGGAAGGCTACACCTTC
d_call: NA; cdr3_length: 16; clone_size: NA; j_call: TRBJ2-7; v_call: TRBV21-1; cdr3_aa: CASSNGSQGASYEQYF; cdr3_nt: TGTGCCAGCAGCAATGGGAGCCAGGGAGCCTCCTACGAGCAGTACTTC
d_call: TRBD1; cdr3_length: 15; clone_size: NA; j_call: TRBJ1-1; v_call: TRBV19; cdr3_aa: CASSTFGTATREAFF; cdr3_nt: TGTGCCAGTAGCACCTTCGGGACAGCCACGAGAGAAGCTTTCTTT
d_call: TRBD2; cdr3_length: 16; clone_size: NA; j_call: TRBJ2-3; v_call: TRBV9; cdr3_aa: CASSVGGLAGSDTQYF; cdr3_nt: TGTGCCAGCAGCGTAGGCGGACTAGCGGGATCAGATACGCAGTATTTT
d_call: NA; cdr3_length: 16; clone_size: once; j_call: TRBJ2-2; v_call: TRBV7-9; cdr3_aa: CASTPGEGRWIGELFF; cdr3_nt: TGTGCCAGCACCCCGGGCGAGGGGCGGTGGATCGGGGAGCTGTTTTTT
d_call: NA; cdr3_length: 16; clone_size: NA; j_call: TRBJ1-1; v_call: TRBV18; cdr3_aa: CASSPLTLGMNTEAFF; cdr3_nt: TGTGCCAGCTCACCACTTACACTGGGAATGAACACTGAAGCTTTCTTT
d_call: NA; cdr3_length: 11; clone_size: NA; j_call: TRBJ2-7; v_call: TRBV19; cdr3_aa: CASSRLHEQYF; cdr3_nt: TGTGCCAGTAGTAGGCTTCACGAGCAGTACTTC
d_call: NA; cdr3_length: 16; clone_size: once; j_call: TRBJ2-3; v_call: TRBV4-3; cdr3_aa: CASSQDLRVLGDTQYF; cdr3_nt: TGCGCCAGCAGCCAAGATTTGAGGGTCTTAGGGGATACGCAGTATTTT
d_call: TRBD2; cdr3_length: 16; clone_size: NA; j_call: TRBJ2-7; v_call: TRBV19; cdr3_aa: CASSKLLAGGTYEQYF; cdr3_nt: TGTGCCAGTAGTAAGCTTCTAGCGGGAGGGACCTACGAGCAGTACTTC
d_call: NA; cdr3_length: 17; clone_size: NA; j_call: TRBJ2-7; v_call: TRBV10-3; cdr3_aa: CAISLQDEPGRGYEQYF; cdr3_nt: TGTGCCATCAGTCTACAGGACGAACCAGGACGTGGCTACGAGCAGTACTTC
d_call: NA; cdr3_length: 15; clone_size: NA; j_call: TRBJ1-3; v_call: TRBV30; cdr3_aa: CAWSVRSISGNTIYF; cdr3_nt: TGTGCCTGGAGTGTACGGTCGATCTCTGGAAACACCATATATTTT
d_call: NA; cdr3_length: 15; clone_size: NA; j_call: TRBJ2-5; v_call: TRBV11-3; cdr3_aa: CASSLGLGGGETQYF; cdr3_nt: TGTGCCAGCAGCTTAGGCTTGGGGGGAGGAGAGACCCAGTACTTC
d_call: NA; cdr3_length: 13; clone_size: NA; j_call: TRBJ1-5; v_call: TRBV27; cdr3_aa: CASSSGVRQPQHF; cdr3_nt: TGTGCCAGCAGTTCGGGCGTTCGGCAGCCCCAGCATTTT
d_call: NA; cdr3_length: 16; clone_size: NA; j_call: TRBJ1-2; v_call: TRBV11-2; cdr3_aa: CASSLWSGSSGYGYTF; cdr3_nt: TGTGCCAGCAGCTTATGGAGTGGGTCGTCTGGCTATGGCTACACCTTC
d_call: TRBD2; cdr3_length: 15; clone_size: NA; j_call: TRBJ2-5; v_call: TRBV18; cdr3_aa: CASSPMGLVQETQYF; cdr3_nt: TGTGCCAGCTCACCTATGGGACTAGTCCAAGAGACCCAGTACTTC
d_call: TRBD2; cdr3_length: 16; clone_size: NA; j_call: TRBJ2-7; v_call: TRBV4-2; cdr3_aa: CASSQDPHGTTYEQYF; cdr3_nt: TGTGCCAGCAGCCAAGATCCCCACGGGACTACGTACGAGCAGTACTTC
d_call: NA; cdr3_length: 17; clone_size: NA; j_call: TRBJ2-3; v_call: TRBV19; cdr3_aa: CASYPGLFTSITDTQYF; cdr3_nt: TGTGCCAGTTATCCGGGACTCTTCACTTCCATCACAGATACGCAGTATTTT
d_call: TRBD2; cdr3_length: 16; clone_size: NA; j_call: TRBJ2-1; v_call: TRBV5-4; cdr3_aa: CASSSKTSGFYNEQFF; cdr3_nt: TGTGCCAGCAGCTCAAAGACTAGCGGGTTCTACAATGAGCAGTTCTTC
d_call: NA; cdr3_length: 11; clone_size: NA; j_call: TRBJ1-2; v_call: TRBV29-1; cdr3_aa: CSVEDLVGYTF; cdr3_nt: TGCAGCGTTGAAGATCTAGTGGGCTACACCTTC
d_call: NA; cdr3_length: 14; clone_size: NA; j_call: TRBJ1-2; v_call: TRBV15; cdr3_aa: CATSRDAGGYGYTF; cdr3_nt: TGTGCCACCAGCAGAGATGCAGGAGGCTATGGCTACACCTTC
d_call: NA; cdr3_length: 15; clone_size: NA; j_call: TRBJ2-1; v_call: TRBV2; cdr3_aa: CASTNHRGWGDEQFF; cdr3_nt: TGTGCCTCTACTAATCATCGGGGCTGGGGGGATGAGCAGTTCTTC
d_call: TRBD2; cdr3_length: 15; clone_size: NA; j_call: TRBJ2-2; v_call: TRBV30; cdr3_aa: CAWSGEGLNTGELFF; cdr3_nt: TGTGCCTGGAGTGGGGAGGGACTGAACACCGGGGAGCTGTTTTTT
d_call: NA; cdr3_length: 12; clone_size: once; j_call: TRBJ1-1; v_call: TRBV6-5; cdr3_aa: CASSPTGFEAFF; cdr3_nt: TGTGCCAGCAGCCCTACAGGATTTGAAGCTTTCTTT
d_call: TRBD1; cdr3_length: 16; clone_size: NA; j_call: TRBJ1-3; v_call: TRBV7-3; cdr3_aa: CASSLTGTGVGNTIYF; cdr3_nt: TGTGCCAGCAGCTTAACGGGGACAGGGGTCGGAAACACCATATATTTT
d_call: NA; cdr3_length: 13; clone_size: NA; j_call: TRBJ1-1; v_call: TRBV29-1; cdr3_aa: CSVGTGKNTEAFF; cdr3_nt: TGCAGCGTTGGAACAGGGAAGAACACTGAAGCTTTCTTT
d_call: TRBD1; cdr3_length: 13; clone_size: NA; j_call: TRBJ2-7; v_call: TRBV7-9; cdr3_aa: CASSTGQPYEQYF; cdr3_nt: TGTGCCAGCAGCACGGGACAGCCCTACGAGCAGTACTTC
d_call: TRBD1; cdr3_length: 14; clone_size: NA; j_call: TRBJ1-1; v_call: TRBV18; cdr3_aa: CASSPSQGYAEAFF; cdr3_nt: TGTGCCAGCTCACCGTCACAGGGGTACGCTGAAGCTTTCTTT
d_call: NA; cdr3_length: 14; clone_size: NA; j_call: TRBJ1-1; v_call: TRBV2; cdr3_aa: CASSLGLLNTEAFF; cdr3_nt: TGTGCCAGCAGCCTGGGACTGTTGAACACTGAAGCTTTCTTT
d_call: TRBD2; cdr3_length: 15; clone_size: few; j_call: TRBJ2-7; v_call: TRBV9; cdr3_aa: CASSPSGSQDYEQYF; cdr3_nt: TGTGCCAGCAGCCCTAGCGGGAGCCAGGACTACGAGCAGTACTTC
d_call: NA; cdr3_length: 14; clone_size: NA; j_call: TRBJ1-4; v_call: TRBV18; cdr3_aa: CASSPASGIEKLFF; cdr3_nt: TGTGCCAGCTCACCGGCAAGCGGAATTGAAAAACTGTTTTTT
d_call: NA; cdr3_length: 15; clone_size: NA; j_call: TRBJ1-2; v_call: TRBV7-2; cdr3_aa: CASSTRPGSNYGYTF; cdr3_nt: TGTGCCAGCAGCACCCGGCCAGGTTCTAACTATGGCTACACCTTC
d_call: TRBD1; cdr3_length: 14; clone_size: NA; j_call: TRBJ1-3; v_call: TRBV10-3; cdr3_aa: CATWDRGGGNTIYF; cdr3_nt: TGTGCCACCTGGGACAGGGGAGGTGGAAACACCATATATTTT
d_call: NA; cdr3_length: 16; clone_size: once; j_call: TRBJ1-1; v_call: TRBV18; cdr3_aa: CASSPPGTRMNTEAFF; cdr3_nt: TGTGCCAGCTCACCCCCCGGGACAAGGATGAACACTGAAGCTTTCTTT
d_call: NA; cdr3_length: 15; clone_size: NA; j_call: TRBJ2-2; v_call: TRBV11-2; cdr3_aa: CASSFYAFEGGELFF; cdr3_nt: TGTGCCAGCAGCTTTTACGCGTTTGAGGGCGGGGAGCTGTTTTTT
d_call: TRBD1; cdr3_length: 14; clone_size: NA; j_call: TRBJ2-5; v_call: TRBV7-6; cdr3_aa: CASSFGQGVETQYF; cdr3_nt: TGTGCCAGCAGCTTTGGACAGGGTGTAGAGACCCAGTACTTC
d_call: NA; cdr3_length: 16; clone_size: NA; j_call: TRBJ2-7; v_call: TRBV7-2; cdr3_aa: CASSLVGGGRVYEQYF; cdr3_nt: TGTGCCAGCAGCTTAGTAGGTGGGGGACGGGTGTACGAGCAGTACTTC
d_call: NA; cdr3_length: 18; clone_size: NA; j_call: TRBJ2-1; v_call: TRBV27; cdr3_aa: CASSLRFQGPQPYNEQFF; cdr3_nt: TGTGCCAGCAGTTTACGCTTTCAGGGCCCCCAACCCTACAATGAGCAGTTCTTC
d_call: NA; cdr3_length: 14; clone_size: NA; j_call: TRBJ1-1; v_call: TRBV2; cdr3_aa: CASSEVVSLSEAFF; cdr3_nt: TGTGCCAGCAGTGAAGTGGTCAGCCTCTCTGAAGCTTTCTTT
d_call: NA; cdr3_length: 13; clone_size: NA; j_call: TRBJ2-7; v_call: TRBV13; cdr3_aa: CASARDSSYEQYF; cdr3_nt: TGTGCCTCCGCCCGGGACTCCTCCTACGAGCAGTACTTC
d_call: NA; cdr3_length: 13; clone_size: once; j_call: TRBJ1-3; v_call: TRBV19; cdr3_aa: CAVGGGLGNTIYF; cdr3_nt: TGTGCCGTAGGGGGGGGCCTCGGAAACACCATATATTTT
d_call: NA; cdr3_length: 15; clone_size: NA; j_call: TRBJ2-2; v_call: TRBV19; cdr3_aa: CASSPRTDGSGELFF; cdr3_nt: TGTGCCAGTAGTCCCCGGACGGATGGTTCCGGGGAGCTGTTTTTT
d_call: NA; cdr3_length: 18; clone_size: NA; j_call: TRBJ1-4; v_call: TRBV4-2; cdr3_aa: CASSQSTGVGGLNEKLFF; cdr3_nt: TGTGCCAGCAGCCAGAGCACGGGAGTCGGGGGTCTGAATGAAAAACTGTTTTTT
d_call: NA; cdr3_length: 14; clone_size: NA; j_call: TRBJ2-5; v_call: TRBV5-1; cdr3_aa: CASSFAQGQETQYF; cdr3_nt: TGCGCCAGCAGCTTTGCCCAGGGCCAAGAGACCCAGTACTTC
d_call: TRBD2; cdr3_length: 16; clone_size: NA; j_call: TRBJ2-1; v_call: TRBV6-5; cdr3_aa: CASSFYYSGSTHEQFF; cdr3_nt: TGTGCCAGCAGTTTTTACTATAGCGGGAGTACCCATGAGCAGTTCTTC
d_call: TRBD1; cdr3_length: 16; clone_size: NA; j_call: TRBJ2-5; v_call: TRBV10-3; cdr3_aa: CAISALRGQGVETQYF; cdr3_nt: TGTGCCATCAGTGCGTTAAGGGGGCAAGGGGTTGAGACCCAGTACTTC
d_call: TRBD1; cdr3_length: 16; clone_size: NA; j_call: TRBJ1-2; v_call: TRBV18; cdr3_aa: CASSPYTGQGVRGYTF; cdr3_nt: TGTGCCAGCTCACCATATACCGGACAGGGTGTACGCGGCTACACCTTC
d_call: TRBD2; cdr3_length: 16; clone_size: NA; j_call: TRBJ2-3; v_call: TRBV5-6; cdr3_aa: CASTSGGQSSTDTQYF; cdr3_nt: TGTGCCAGTACTAGCGGGGGGCAATCAAGCACAGATACGCAGTATTTT
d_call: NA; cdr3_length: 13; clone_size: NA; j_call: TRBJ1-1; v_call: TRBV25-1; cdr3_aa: CASSYREGYEAFF; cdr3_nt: TGTGCCAGCAGCTACAGGGAAGGGTATGAAGCTTTCTTT
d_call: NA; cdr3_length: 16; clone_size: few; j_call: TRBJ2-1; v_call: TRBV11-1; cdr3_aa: CASSFLAPGNDNEQFF; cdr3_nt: TGTGCCAGCAGCTTCCTAGCCCCAGGGAACGACAATGAGCAGTTCTTC
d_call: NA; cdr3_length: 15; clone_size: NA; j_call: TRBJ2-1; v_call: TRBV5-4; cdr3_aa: CASSLTGSSYNEQFF; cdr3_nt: TGTGCCAGCAGCCTGACCGGGAGCTCCTACAATGAGCAGTTCTTC
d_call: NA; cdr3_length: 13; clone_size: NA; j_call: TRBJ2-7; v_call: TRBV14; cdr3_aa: CASSTGVKGEQYF; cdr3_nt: TGTGCCAGCAGCACGGGGGTTAAGGGCGAGCAGTACTTC
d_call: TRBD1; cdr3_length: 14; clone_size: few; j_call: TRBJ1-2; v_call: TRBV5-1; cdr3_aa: CASSLVAGGDGYTF; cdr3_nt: TGCGCCAGCAGCTTGGTTGCAGGGGGGGATGGCTACACCTTC